The T cell receptor (beta chain) under discussion was sequenced for a study of blood T cell repertoires in COVID-19. Study-wide context: PBMCs, B-cell-depleted T cells, or T cells provided the cDNA or gDNA that made up the material.

TCRdb's copy holds only in-frame clones and misses some; the assay was immunoSEQ multiplex PCR. The sample holds 250,000 to 350,000 clones; approximately 90% are singletons and the top ten take 3%. The V gene's germline CDR1 is MDHEN and CDR2 SYDVKM. This CDR3 has 16 residues. The trim removed 6 bases at V and 2 bases at J, leaving 9 bases unmatched. The chain employs TRBV28 and TRBJ1-2; the match to TRBD1 covers 10 bases. The sequence was collected from a woman aged 50 to 60 who had recovered from COVID-19. The material sequenced was PBMCs or T cells enriched from blood (not recorded which). As DNA, the CDR3 is TGTGCCAGCAGCATCGACCCGGGACAGGGGAACTATGGCTACACCTTC. Translating gives CASSIDPGQGNYGYTF.